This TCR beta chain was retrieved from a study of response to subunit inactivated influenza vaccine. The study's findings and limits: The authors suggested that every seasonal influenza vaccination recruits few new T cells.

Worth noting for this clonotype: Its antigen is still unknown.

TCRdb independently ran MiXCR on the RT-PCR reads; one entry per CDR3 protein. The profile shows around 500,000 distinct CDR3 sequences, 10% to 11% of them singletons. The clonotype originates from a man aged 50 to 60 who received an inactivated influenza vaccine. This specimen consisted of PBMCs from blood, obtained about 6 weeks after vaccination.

CDR3 DNA: TGTGCCAGCACCGACCAGACAGGGGTGGGGAATCAGCCCCAGCATTTT. Translation: CASTDQTGVGNQPQHF. The genes are TRBV6-1 and TRBJ1-5; 8 bases are shared with TRBD1. Germline V gene lookup returns CDR1 MNHNS and CDR2 SASEGT. The CDR3 consists of 16 residues. V lost 7 bases and J lost 4; bases outside the gene matches: 12.